These 5 T cell receptor beta chains originate from one sample sequenced in a study of blood T cell repertoires in COVID-19. TCRdb's table, derived via immunoSEQ multiplex PCR, lists solely in-frame clones and lacks some. The table lists some 260,000 clones, 85% to 95% of them singletons. Material: PBMCs or T cells enriched from blood (not recorded which). The source is a woman between 18 and 30 years old who had recovered from COVID-19.

The J gene is TRBJ2-3, the V gene TRBV7-2, with 14 nucleotides matching TRBD2. The CDR3 runs 15 residues. V trimming: 6 bases; J trimming: 8 bases; junction bases outside the gene matches: 7. Germline CDR1 SGHTA, CDR2 FQGNSA. Here the CDR3 reads CASRQTGLAGVTQYF. DNA for the CDR3: TGTGCCAGCAGGCAAACGGGACTAGCGGGAGTTACGCAGTATTTT.

This clone showed up just once. V and J are TRBV28 and TRBJ1-5; D gene ambiguous. The CDR3 has 14 residues. Trimming took 4 bases from V and 7 from J, leaving 14 bases between them. Germline V gene lookup returns CDR1 MDHEN and CDR2 SYDVKM. The chain's CDR3 is CASSYNPRGQPQHF. The CDR3 DNA reads TGTGCCAGCAGTTACAACCCCCGGGGACAGCCCCAGCATTTT.

The V gene is TRBV2, the J gene TRBJ2-1; 13 bases are a match to TRBD2. V lost 4 bases to trimming and J lost 7 bases; unmatched junction nucleotides: 4. The CDR3 contains 15 residues. Germline CDR1 reads SNHLY; CDR2 reads FYNNEI. CDR3 DNA sequence: TGTGCCAGCAGTGGACTAGCGGGGGGAGGTAATGAGCAGTTCTTC. Translation gives CASSGLAGGGNEQFF.

The CDR3 spells CASSSPGQAARETQYF. CDR3 DNA: TGTGCCAGCAGCTCCCCTGGACAGGCCGCGAGAGAGACCCAGTACTTC. The V gene is TRBV7-8, the J gene TRBJ2-5, with 7 bases identical to TRBD1. Looked up from germline, CDR1 is SGHVS and CDR2 is FQNEAQ. This CDR3 is 16 amino acids long. With 4 bases clipped from V and 4 bases from J, the junction kept 12 bases outside the gene matches.

As regards this clone: The sample has other DNA sequences that encode this CDR3 too. This chain joins TRBV2 and TRBJ2-7; unclear D gene. This CDR3 has 12 residues. The ends were cut back, 9 bases at V and 3 bases at J, with 12 bases in the middle. The germline V gene encodes CDR1 SNHLY and CDR2 FYNNEI. Written as DNA, the CDR3 is TGTGCCAGTTCTGGGCAGAGCTACGAGCAGTACTTC. Protein sequence: CASSGQSYEQYF. The full variable domain, with the rest looked up from reference TRBV2 and TRBJ2-7, is EPEVTQTPSHQVTQMGQEVILRCVPISNHLYFYWYRQILGQKVEFLVSFYNNEISEKSEIFDDQFSVERPDGSNFTLKIRSTKLEDSAMYFCASSGQSYEQYFGPGTRLTVT.